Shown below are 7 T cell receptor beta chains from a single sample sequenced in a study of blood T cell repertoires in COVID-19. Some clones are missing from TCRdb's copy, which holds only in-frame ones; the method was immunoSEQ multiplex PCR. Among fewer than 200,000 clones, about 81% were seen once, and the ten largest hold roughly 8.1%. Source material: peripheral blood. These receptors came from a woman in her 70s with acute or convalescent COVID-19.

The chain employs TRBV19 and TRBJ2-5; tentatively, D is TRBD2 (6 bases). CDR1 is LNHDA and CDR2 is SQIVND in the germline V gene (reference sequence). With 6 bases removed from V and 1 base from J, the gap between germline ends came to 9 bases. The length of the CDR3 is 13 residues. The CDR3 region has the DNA TGTGCCAGTAGGCCCGGGGGCCAAGAGACCCAGTACTTC. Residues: CASRPGGQETQYF.

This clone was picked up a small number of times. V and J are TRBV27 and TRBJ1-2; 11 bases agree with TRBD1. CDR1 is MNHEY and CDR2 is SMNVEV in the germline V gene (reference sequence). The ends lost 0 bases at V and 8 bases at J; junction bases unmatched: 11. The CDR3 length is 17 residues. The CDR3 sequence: CASSLSLGQGVGSGYTF. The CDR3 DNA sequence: TGTGCCAGCAGTTTATCGTTGGGACAGGGGGTTGGTAGCGGCTACACCTTC.

CDR3 bases: TGTGCCAGCAGCCAAGATAGAAAGGGACAGGGAGGCTACGAGCAGTACTTC. Protein: CASSQDRKGQGGYEQYF. The chain links TRBV3-1 (or the pseudogene TRBV3-2) to TRBJ2-7, with 9 bases aligning to TRBD1. Germline values: CDR1 LGHDT, CDR2 YNNKEL (reference sequence). CDR3 length: 17 residues. V lost 0 bases, J lost 3 bases, and 9 bases stayed unmatched.

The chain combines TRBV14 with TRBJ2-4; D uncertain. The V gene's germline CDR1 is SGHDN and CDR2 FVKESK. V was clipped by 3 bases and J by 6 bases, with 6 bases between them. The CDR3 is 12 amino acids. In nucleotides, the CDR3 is TGTGCCAGCAGCCAGGTCAGAAACATTCAGTACTTC. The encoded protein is CASSQVRNIQYF.

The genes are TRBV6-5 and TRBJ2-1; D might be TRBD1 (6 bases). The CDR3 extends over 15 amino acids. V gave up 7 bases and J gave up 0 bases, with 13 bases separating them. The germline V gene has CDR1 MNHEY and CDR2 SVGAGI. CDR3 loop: CASKGELGSYNEQFF. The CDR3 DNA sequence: TGTGCCAGCAAGGGGGAGCTGGGCTCCTACAATGAGCAGTTCTTC.

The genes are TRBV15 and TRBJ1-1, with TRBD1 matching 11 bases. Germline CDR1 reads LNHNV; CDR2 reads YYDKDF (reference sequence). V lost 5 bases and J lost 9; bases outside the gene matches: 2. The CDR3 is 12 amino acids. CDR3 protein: CATSRDRGKAFF. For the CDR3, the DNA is TGTGCCACCAGCCGGGACAGGGGGAAAGCTTTCTTT.

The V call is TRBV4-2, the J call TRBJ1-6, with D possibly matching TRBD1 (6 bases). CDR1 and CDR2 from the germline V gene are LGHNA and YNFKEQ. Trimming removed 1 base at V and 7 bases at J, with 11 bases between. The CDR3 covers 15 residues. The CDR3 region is CASSQGGTLNSPLHF. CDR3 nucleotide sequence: TGTGCCAGCAGCCAAGGGGGGACACTAAATTCACCCCTCCACTTT.